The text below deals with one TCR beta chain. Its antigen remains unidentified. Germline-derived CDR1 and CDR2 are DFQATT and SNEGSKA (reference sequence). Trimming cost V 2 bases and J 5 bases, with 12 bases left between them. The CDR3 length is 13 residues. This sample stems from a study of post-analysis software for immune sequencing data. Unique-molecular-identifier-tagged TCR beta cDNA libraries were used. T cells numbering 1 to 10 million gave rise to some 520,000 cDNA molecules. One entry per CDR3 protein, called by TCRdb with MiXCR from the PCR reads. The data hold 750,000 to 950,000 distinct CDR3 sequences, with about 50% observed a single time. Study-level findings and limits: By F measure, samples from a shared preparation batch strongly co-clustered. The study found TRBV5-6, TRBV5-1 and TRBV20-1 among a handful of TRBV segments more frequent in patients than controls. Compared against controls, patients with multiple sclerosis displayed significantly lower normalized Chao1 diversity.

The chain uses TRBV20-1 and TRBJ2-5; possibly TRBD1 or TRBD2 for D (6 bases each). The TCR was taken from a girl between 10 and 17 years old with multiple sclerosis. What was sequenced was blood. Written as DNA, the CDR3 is TGCAGTGCTAGATCGGGGGCCGGGGAGACCCAGTACTTC. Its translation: CSARSGAGETQYF.